The sequence of this TCR beta chain was determined in a study of cytomegalovirus exposure and HLA in healthy donors. Regarding the study as a whole: It emerged from a later analysis that several of the most significant clusters appeared to be linked to common viral pathogens.

Use of 60 Vbeta and 13 Jbeta primers characterized the PCR. The table came from immunoSEQ multiplex PCR; TCRdb's copy has only in-frame clones and leaves some out. This table has tens of thousands of clones, 70% to 85% appearing once. Each donor was nominally healthy when sampled (though unrecorded immune exposures were likely). As regards this clone: What it binds is not known.

This CDR3 region has 11 residues. This sequence originates from a man between 50 and 59 years old in good health and CMV-seronegative. The sample comprised PBMCs. The chain recombines TRBV21-1 with TRBJ1-1. TRBV21-1 is a recognized pseudogene. CDR3 amino acids: CASKIVPEAFF. CDR3 nucleotides: TGTGCCAGTAAAATAGTACCTGAAGCTTTCTTT.